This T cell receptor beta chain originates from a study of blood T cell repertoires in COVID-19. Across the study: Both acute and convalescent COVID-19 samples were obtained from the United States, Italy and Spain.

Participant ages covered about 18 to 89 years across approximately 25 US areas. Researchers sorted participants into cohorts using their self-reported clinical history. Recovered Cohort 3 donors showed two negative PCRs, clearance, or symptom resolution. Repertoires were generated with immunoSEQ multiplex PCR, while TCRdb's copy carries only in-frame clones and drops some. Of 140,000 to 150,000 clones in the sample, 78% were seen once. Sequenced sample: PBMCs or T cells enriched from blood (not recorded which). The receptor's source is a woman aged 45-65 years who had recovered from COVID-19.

The CDR3 sequence: CASSVDRGPYEQYF. DNA for the CDR3: TGTGCCAGCAGTGTTGACAGGGGGCCTTACGAGCAGTACTTC. V is TRBV6-4 and J is TRBJ2-7; 10 bases are shared with TRBD1. The CDR3 contains 14 residues. The germline V gene has CDR1 MRHNA and CDR2 SNTAGT. The V segment lost 4 bases and the J segment 4 bases; nucleotides outside the gene matches: 4.